A selection of T cell receptor beta chains follows, all from one sample in a study of blood T cell repertoires in COVID-19. Clones were sequenced by immunoSEQ multiplex PCR, and TCRdb holds only the in-frame ones, with some missing. The sample consists of about 78,000 clones, roughly 91% of them appearing once. The sample was peripheral blood. The source of these receptors is a woman aged 45-60 years in a cohort sampled during active COVID-19. Each CDR3 is given with its conserved first and last residue. D genes are given only for firm matches. Some rows mark clone size as missing; the rest say once, few, many or name a class of expanded clone.

>-|-|TRBJ2-1|TRBV11-2
TGTGCCAGCAGCTTAGCAACAGGAGACAATGAGCAGTTCTTC
CASSLATGDNEQFF
>-|-|TRBJ2-6|TRBV7-8
TGTGCCAGCAGCTCCGGACAGCCCTCTGGGGCCAACGTCCTGACTTTC
CASSSGQPSGANVLTF
>TRBD1|-|TRBJ2-7|TRBV19
TGTGCCAGTAGTCCGGAGCCCGGGACAGGGGTGAGAGAGCAGTACTTC
CASSPEPGTGVREQYF
>-|-|TRBJ1-5|TRBV6-5
TGTGCCAGCAGTTACTCGATACAGGTTCAGCCCCAGCATTTT
CASSYSIQVQPQHF
>TRBD2|-|TRBJ2-1|TRBV15
TGTGCCACCAGCAGATTTAGGACTAGCGGACTCTACAATGAGCAGTTCTTC
CATSRFRTSGLYNEQFF
>-|-|TRBJ2-7|TRBV10-2
TGCGCCAGCAACTCCAGGGTATCTAGGCACGAGCAGTACTTC
CASNSRVSRHEQYF
>-|-|TRBJ2-2|TRBV6-2/TRBV6-3
TGTGCCAGCAGTCCCACTCCCAGCGGCACCGGGGAGCTGTTTTTT
CASSPTPSGTGELFF
>-|-|TRBJ1-2|TRBV7-2
TGTGCCAGCAGCTTACAGGGGCAGGCGGCCTATGGCTACACCTTC
CASSLQGQAAYGYTF
>-|few|TRBJ1-5|TRBV5-1
TGCGCCAGCAGCTTTGGTAGGGCCGGGACTCTTAATCAGCCCCAGCATTTT
CASSFGRAGTLNQPQHF
>-|-|TRBJ2-1|TRBV7-9
TGTGCCAGCAGCTTTCTCTGGCGGGACTCCTACAATGAGCAGTTCTTC
CASSFLWRDSYNEQFF
>TRBD1|-|TRBJ1-1|TRBV4-1
TGCGCCAGCAGCCAACAGGGGGCCGACTGGAACACTGAAGCTTTCTTT
CASSQQGADWNTEAFF
>TRBD1|-|TRBJ2-2|TRBV9
TGTGCCAGCAGCGTAGGAATACAGGGGGCGAACACCGGGGAGCTGTTTTTT
CASSVGIQGANTGELFF
>-|once|TRBJ2-7|TRBV9
TGTGCCAGCAGCGTTGGGGGGAGTTGGTACGAGCAGTACTTC
CASSVGGSWYEQYF
>TRBD1|-|TRBJ2-3|TRBV18
TGTGCCAGCTCACAGGTCGGGACAGCAAGCACAGATACGCAGTATTTT
CASSQVGTASTDTQYF
>-|-|TRBJ2-1|TRBV15
TGTGCCACCAGCAGATCCAGTGAGCGGTGGACCTACAATGAGCAGTTCTTC
CATSRSSERWTYNEQFF
>TRBD2|-|TRBJ2-7|TRBV5-1
TGCGCCAGCAGCTTGGAGGCTAGCGGGTCCTACGAGCAGTACTTC
CASSLEASGSYEQYF
>-|-|TRBJ2-1|TRBV11-2
TGTGCCAGCAGCTCCACCGGTTACAATGAGCAGTTCTTC
CASSSTGYNEQFF
>TRBD2|once|TRBJ2-5|TRBV5-1
TGCGCCAGCAGCCCTGGACTAGCGGGAGACTGGGGTGAGACCCAGTACTTC
CASSPGLAGDWGETQYF
>TRBD1|-|TRBJ2-6|TRBV28
TGTGCCAGCTCCGGGACAGGGGGCGCTTTCGGGGCCAACGTCCTGACTTTC
CASSGTGGAFGANVLTF
>TRBD1|-|TRBJ2-7|TRBV6-5
TGTGCCAGCACTACCCGGGACAGAGTTACCTACGAGCAGTACTTC
CASTTRDRVTYEQYF
>-|once|TRBJ2-1|TRBV11-2
TGTGCCAGCAGCATAGCCCCCGGTCCAAAGCTCTTC
CASSIAPGPKLF
>-|-|TRBJ1-1|TRBV30
TGTGCCTGGAGGTCGAGAGGGACTGAAGCTTTCTTT
CAWRSRGTEAFF
>-|-|TRBJ1-1|TRBV19
TGTGCCAGTAGTATAGATCAGGGAGGTAACACTGAAGCTTTCTTT
CASSIDQGGNTEAFF
>-|-|TRBJ2-1|TRBV24-1
TGTGCCACCAGTGATTTCCAAGGGACTCACAATGAGCAGTTCTTC
CATSDFQGTHNEQFF
>-|-|TRBJ1-3|TRBV14
TGTGCCAGCAGCCCCCGGGTCTCTGGAAACACCATATATTTT
CASSPRVSGNTIYF
>-|-|TRBJ2-2|TRBV9
TGTGCCAGCAGCATATCACAGGGTACGAACACCGGGGAGCTGTTTTTT
CASSISQGTNTGELFF
>-|once|TRBJ2-2|TRBV5-1
TGCGCCAGCAGCTCAGGACACCAGAACACCGGGGAGCTGTTTTTT
CASSSGHQNTGELFF
>-|-|TRBJ1-5|TRBV3-1/TRBV3-2
TGTGCCAGCAGCCAAGGAAACTCAGGGGCCCAGCCCCAGCATTTT
CASSQGNSGAQPQHF
>-|-|TRBJ2-3|TRBV5-1
TGCGCCAGCAGCTCCAACACGGATACGCAGTATTTT
CASSSNTDTQYF
>-|-|TRBJ1-2|TRBV20-1
TGCAGTGCTAGTGGTGTTACTAACTATGGCTACACCTTC
CSASGVTNYGYTF
>-|-|TRBJ2-7|TRBV3-1/TRBV3-2
TGTGCCAGCAGCCAAGACAGGTACGAGCAGTACTTC
CASSQDRYEQYF
>TRBD1|-|TRBJ2-5|TRBV6-5
TGTGCCAACGCCCGTGGGGACAGCCAAGAGACCCAGTACTTC
CANARGDSQETQYF
>TRBD2|-|TRBJ2-1|TRBV5-4
TGTGCCAGCAGCTCCCCCGGTAGCGGGGTTTACAATGAGCAGTTCTTC
CASSSPGSGVYNEQFF
>TRBD1|once|TRBJ2-7|TRBV6-6
TGTGCCAGCAGTTACACAGGGGGTTCCTACGAGCAGTACTTC
CASSYTGGSYEQYF
>TRBD1|-|TRBJ1-5|TRBV30
TGTGCCTGGAGCCCGTTGAGGTCAGGGGGAGTGGCGGTCAATCAGCCCCAGCATTTT
CAWSPLRSGGVAVNQPQHF
>-|-|TRBJ2-5|TRBV28
TGTGCCAGCACCCTTCTCAGGGGGCGGGGGGAGACCCAGTACTTC
CASTLLRGRGETQYF
>TRBD2|-|TRBJ2-7|TRBV6-6
TGTGCCAGCAGTCTTGGGGGGGGACCCTACGAGCAGTACTTC
CASSLGGGPYEQYF
>-|once|TRBJ2-5|TRBV2
TGTGCCAGGACTCGGGAACCACGGTACCAAGAGACCCAGTACTTC
CARTREPRYQETQYF
>TRBD1|-|TRBJ2-7|TRBV6-5
TGTGCCAGCAGGGGGACAGGGGGAACCTACGAGCAGTACTTC
CASRGTGGTYEQYF
>-|-|TRBJ1-2|TRBV5-1
TGCGCCAGCAGCCCAAGCCTCGACAGTGCCTATGGCTACACCTTC
CASSPSLDSAYGYTF
>TRBD2|-|TRBJ2-1|TRBV4-2
TGTGCCAGCAGCCTCGATGGACTAGCGGAGTACAATGAGCAGTTCTTC
CASSLDGLAEYNEQFF
>-|-|TRBJ2-7|TRBV7-9
TGTGCCAGCAGCTCCCACCCTGGGGGGTCCTACGAGCAGTACTTC
CASSSHPGGSYEQYF
>-|-|TRBJ2-5|TRBV21-1
TGTGCCAGCAGCAAAATCCGTCCTGGAGGGGCGGGAGTACGGGAGACCCAGTACTTC
CASSKIRPGGAGVRETQYF
>TRBD2|-|TRBJ2-1|TRBV19
TGTGCCAGTAGTCCCGGGACTAGCGGGAGGGATGAGCAGTTCTTC
CASSPGTSGRDEQFF
>-|-|TRBJ2-2|TRBV6-5
TGTGCCAGCAGTTTCGACGGAGCGAACACCGGGGAGCTGTTTTTT
CASSFDGANTGELFF
>-|-|TRBJ2-5|TRBV28
TGTGCCAGCAACCCCCTCCGGCAGGTCCGGGGGACCCAGTACTTC
CASNPLRQVRGTQYF
>-|-|TRBJ2-7|TRBV29-1
TGCAGCGTTGCTCTGCGGGTTGGCTACGAGCAGTACTTC
CSVALRVGYEQYF
>TRBD1|-|TRBJ1-2|TRBV19
TGTGCCAGTAGTATGTCCGCAGGGACAGGGAGTTATGGCTACACCTTC
CASSMSAGTGSYGYTF
>TRBD2|once|TRBJ2-5|TRBV19
TGTGCCAGTAGTATTCCGGGGAGCGGGACGGAGACCCAGTACTTC
CASSIPGSGTETQYF